These 29 T cell receptor beta chains were sequenced from one sample in a study of cytomegalovirus exposure and HLA in healthy donors. PCR employed 60 Vbeta and 13 Jbeta primers. Generated by immunoSEQ multiplex PCR, the TCRdb table keeps only in-frame clones and is missing some. The sample contains roughly 160,000 clones, 70% to 80% of which appear only once. Sequences were obtained from PBMCs. Receptors were obtained from a man in his forties or fifties in good health and CMV-seronegative.

This clone was observed a handful of times. This chain links TRBV5-6 with TRBJ1-1; 9 positions match TRBD1. Trimming cost V 9 bases and J 1 base; bases outside gene matches: 7. Germline V gene lookup returns CDR1 SGHDT and CDR2 YYEEEE. This CDR3 region has 14 residues. The CDR3 is CAKDRGEQNTEAFF. For the CDR3, the DNA is TGTGCCAAGGACAGGGGCGAACAGAACACTGAAGCTTTCTTT.

CDR3 region: CAWSVLGAGNTIYF. DNA of the CDR3: TGTGCCTGGAGTGTTTTGGGCGCGGGAAACACCATATATTTT. The V and J genes are TRBV30 and TRBJ1-3; D is unresolved. With 0 bases removed from V and 4 bases from J, the gap between germline ends came to 10 bases. Germline-derived CDR1 and CDR2 are GTSNPN and SVGIG (reference sequence). CDR3 length: 14 amino acids. Variable domain in full (rest from reference TRBV30 and TRBJ1-3): SQTIHQWPATLVQPVGSPLSLECTVEGTSNPNLYWYRQAAGRGLQLLFYSVGIGQISSEVPQNLSASRPQDRQFILSSKKLLLSDSGFYLCAWSVLGAGNTIYFGEGSWLTVV.

The chain is built from TRBV19 and TRBJ1-5; D possibly corresponds to TRBD1 (5 bases). V lost 6 bases and J 2 bases, leaving 11 bases between the germline ends. The CDR3 length is 14 residues. Germline V gene sequence: CDR1 LNHDA, CDR2 SQIVND (reference sequence). CDR3 DNA sequence: TGTGCCAGTAGCTCCCAGGGCGGCAATCAGCCCCAGCATTTT. Residues: CASSSQGGNQPQHF.

The CDR3 here is CASSPEDRGRPYVQYF. The CDR3 nucleotides are TGTGCCAGCAGCCCGGAGGACAGGGGGCGGCCTTATGTGCAGTACTTC. The V gene is TRBV7-6, the J gene TRBJ2-7; 11 bases fit TRBD1. CDR1 and CDR2 from the germline V gene are SGHVS and FNYEAQ. The V and J ends lost 5 bases and 9 bases, in that order; junction bases with no gene match: 15. The CDR3 extends over 16 amino acids.

The V and J genes are TRBV5-6 and TRBJ1-3; TRBD1 is a possible D gene (5 bases). The CDR3 loop spans 15 amino acids. Trimming removed 6 bases at V and 2 bases at J, with 15 bases between. The V gene's germline CDR1 is SGHDT and CDR2 YYEEEE. The CDR3 spells CASKRQRGTGNTIYF. CDR3 nucleotide sequence: TGTGCCAGCAAACGACAGCGGGGGACTGGAAACACCATATATTTT.

This chain connects TRBV6-1 to TRBJ1-2; 7 bases line up with TRBD1. Losses at the gene ends were 6 bases for V and 5 bases for J; bases not matched to a gene: 3. In germline, CDR1 is MNHNS, CDR2 SASEGT. This CDR3 has 12 amino acids. This CDR3 reads CASSRDRYGYTF. The CDR3 DNA follows: TGTGCCAGCAGCAGGGACAGATATGGCTACACCTTC.

The CDR3 DNA reads as TGCGCCAGCAGCACCCCGCCCCTTGCGGGGGGGAGAAATGAGCAGTTCTTC. Encoded protein: CASSTPPLAGGRNEQFF. V usage is TRBV5-1 and J usage is TRBJ2-1; TRBD2 agrees at 9 bases. The CDR3 runs 17 residues. Germline assignment: CDR1 SGHRS and CDR2 YFSETQ. Losses at the gene ends were 4 bases for V and 7 bases for J; bases not matched to a gene: 15.

The CDR3, as DNA: TGTGCCAGCAGTAGCAGGGACAGTTACTACGAGCAGTACTTC. Translating gives CASSSRDSYYEQYF. The chain uses TRBV28 and TRBJ2-7, with 7 nucleotides matching TRBD1. The germline V gene has CDR1 MDHEN and CDR2 SYDVKM. V lost 5 bases and J lost 3; bases outside the gene matches: 7. CDR3 length equals 14 residues.

The chain recombines TRBV6-1 with TRBJ2-3; a possible D gene is TRBD2 (5 bases). In germline, CDR1 is MNHNS, CDR2 SASEGT. Trimming cost V 4 bases and J 4 bases, with 12 bases left between them. The CDR3 consists of 14 residues. CDR3 nucleotides: TGTGCCAGCAGTGTGTCGGCGGGCCCAGATACGCAGTATTTT. It yields the protein CASSVSAGPDTQYF.

The table lists this clone with a count of one. The junction does not match germline at one end; this may be a read error. This chain uses TRBV11-2 with TRBJ2-1, with 7 nucleotides matching TRBD1. CDR1 is SGHAT, CDR2 FQNNGV, per germline. The length of the CDR3 is 14 residues. The CDR3 sequence is CANSLVRGWNEQFF. DNA for the CDR3: TGTGCCAACAGCCTAGTCAGGGGGTGGAATGAGCAGTTCTTC.

The chain uses TRBV5-1 and TRBJ2-1; tentative D call: TRBD2 (5 bases). The CDR3 sequence is 17 residues long. Trimming removed 1 base from V and 0 bases from J, with 14 bases in between. Germline loops: CDR1 SGHRS, CDR2 YFSETQ. The CDR3 DNA reads as TGCGCCAGCAGCTTGTATCACCGTAGCGCCTCCTACAATGAGCAGTTCTTC. Encoded protein: CASSLYHRSASYNEQFF.

The chain recombines TRBV29-1 with TRBJ2-5; D perhaps matches TRBD2 (6 bases). This CDR3 region has 11 residues. Between the trimmed V and J ends, which lost 6 bases and 5 bases, there was a span of 10 bases. The V gene's germline CDR1 is SQVTM and CDR2 ANQGSEA. CDR3 protein: CSVQGGETQYF. The CDR3 nucleotides are TGCAGCGTCCAAGGAGGGGAGACCCAGTACTTC.

The chain recombines TRBV7-3 with TRBJ1-1; a weak D match, TRBD1 (5 bases). Germline V CDR1 and CDR2: SGHTA, FQGTGA. Trimming shortened V by 5 bases and J by 10 bases, and 20 bases separated the two germline ends. The CDR3 runs 14 residues. The CDR3 spells CASSHTGYSGGAFF. CDR3 nucleotides: TGTGCCAGCAGCCATACAGGCTACTCGGGGGGAGCTTTCTTT. The full variable domain, in which reference TRBV7-3 and TRBJ1-1 provide the parts outside the CDR3, is GAGVSQTPSNKVTEKGKYVELRCDPISGHTALYWYRQSLGQGPEFLIYFQGTGAADDSGLPNDRFFAVRPEGSVSTLKIQRTERGDSAVYLCASSHTGYSGGAFFGQGTRLTVV.

The V call is TRBV18, the J call TRBJ2-5, with D possibly TRBD1 on 5 matching bases. Germline CDR1 reads KGHSH; CDR2 reads LQKENI. Trimming pared 3 bases from V and 5 bases from J, leaving 13 bases between. CDR3 size: 14 residues. This chain's CDR3 is CASSPTGPVETQYF. CDR3 DNA: TGTGCCAGCTCACCCACAGGACCGGTGGAGACCCAGTACTTC.

This clone has only one observation. The chain combines TRBV10-1 with TRBJ2-3, with 13 nucleotides matching TRBD2. CDR3 length: 19 residues. The germline V gene has CDR1 WNHNN and CDR2 SYGVQD (reference sequence). With V trimmed by 5 bases and J by 7 bases, 18 bases remained unmatched. The CDR3 sequence is CASSHRLLGTSGELNTQYF. The CDR3 region has the DNA TGCGCCAGCAGTCATCGATTGTTAGGGACTAGCGGGGAATTAAATACGCAGTATTTT.

The V and J genes are TRBV18 and TRBJ1-1; unclear D gene. With 2 bases removed from V and 5 bases from J, the gap between germline ends came to 18 bases. CDR3 size: 16 residues. Looked up from germline, CDR1 is KGHSH and CDR2 is LQKENI. For the CDR3, the DNA is TGTGCCAGCTCACCAATGAGGGTAAATGGGGAAACTGAAGCTTTCTTT. Translating gives CASSPMRVNGETEAFF.

V usage is TRBV7-9 and J usage is TRBJ2-1; 8 positions agree with TRBD1. CDR3 size: 16 residues. Germline CDR1 is SEHNR and CDR2 is FQNEAQ (reference sequence). The junction had 11 bases not matched to a gene; V was cut back by 2 bases and J by 8 bases. CDR3 sequence: CASSLQGQVSADEQFF. CDR3 nucleotide sequence: TGTGCCAGCAGCTTACAGGGACAGGTCAGTGCCGATGAGCAGTTCTTC. The variable domain in full, completed from reference TRBV7-9 and TRBJ2-1, reads DTGVSQNPRHKITKRGQNVTFRCDPISEHNRLYWYRQTLGQGPEFLTYFQNEAQLEKSRLLSDRFSAERPKGSFSTLEIQRTEQGDSAMYLCASSLQGQVSADEQFFGPGTRLTVL.

The genes are TRBV4-2 and TRBJ1-3; 11 positions match TRBD1. The CDR3 consists of 18 residues. The germline V gene encodes CDR1 LGHNA and CDR2 YNFKEQ. The ends lost 4 bases at V and 8 bases at J; junction bases unmatched: 16. CDR3 sequence: CASSPRDRGSTQFDTIYF. DNA of the CDR3: TGTGCCAGCAGCCCCCGGGACAGGGGGTCGACCCAATTCGACACCATATATTTT.

J is TRBJ2-1 and V is TRBV7-6; 9 nucleotides match TRBD2. CDR3 length: 19 residues. The ends lost 1 base at V and 8 bases at J; junction bases unmatched: 18. The germline V gene encodes CDR1 SGHVS and CDR2 FNYEAQ. The CDR3 DNA is TGTGCCAGCAGCTTAGTTTCCTCTGGCGGGGGGGCCCGGTTCTATGAGCAGTTCTTC. This translates into CASSLVSSGGGARFYEQFF. The variable domain in full, completed from reference TRBV7-6 and TRBJ2-1, reads GAGVSQSPRYKVTKRGQDVALRCDPISGHVSLYWYRQALGQGPEFLTYFNYEAQQDKSGLPNDRFSAERPEGSISTLTIQRTEQRDSAMYRCASSLVSSGGGARFYEQFFGPGTRLTVL.

The genes are TRBV5-6 and TRBJ1-1; a weak D match, TRBD1 (5 bases). CDR3 size: 15 residues. The germline V and J ends were trimmed by 0 bases and 0 bases, with 9 bases remaining between them. CDR1 is SGHDT and CDR2 is YYEEEE in the germline V gene. Here the CDR3 reads CASSLADSMNTEAFF. The CDR3 coding sequence is TGTGCCAGCAGCTTGGCCGACAGTATGAACACTGAAGCTTTCTTT. Filled out from reference TRBV5-6 and TRBJ1-1, the complete variable domain reads DAGVTQSPTHLIKTRGQQVTLRCSPKSGHDTVSWYQQALGQGPQFIFQYYEEEERQRGNFPDRFSGHQFPNYSSELNVNALLLGDSALYLCASSLADSMNTEAFFGQGTRLTVV.

The rearrangement links TRBV10-1 to TRBJ2-2; TRBD1 might be the D (5 bases). The germline V gene encodes CDR1 WNHNN and CDR2 SYGVQD (reference sequence). V was cut by 3 bases and J by 4 bases, with 12 bases left in between. The CDR3 totals 15 residues. The CDR3 DNA reads TGCGCCAGCAGTGACCAGGGTTTTAGCACCGGGGAGCTGTTTTTT. Its protein product is CASSDQGFSTGELFF.

This clone was detected only once. The chain links TRBV5-1 to TRBJ1-3; D may be TRBD1 (5 bases). The CDR3 has 14 residues. Germline V gene sequence: CDR1 SGHRS, CDR2 YFSETQ. Trimming cost V 4 bases and J 0 bases, with 8 bases left between them. The CDR3 loop is CASSTGDSGNTIYF. The CDR3 DNA reads as TGCGCCAGCAGCACAGGAGACTCTGGAAACACCATATATTTT. Together with reference TRBV5-1 and TRBJ1-3, the CDR3 gives the full variable domain: KAGVTQTPRYLIKTRGQQVTLSCSPISGHRSVSWYQQTPGQGLQFLFEYFSETQRNKGNFPGRFSGRQFSNSRSEMNVSTLELGDSALYLCASSTGDSGNTIYFGEGSWLTVV.

As for this clone: At one boundary the junction diverges from the germline segment, which might be a read error. The chain joins TRBV14 to TRBJ2-4; 8 bases line up with TRBD1. Germline V gene sequence: CDR1 SGHDN, CDR2 FVKESK. The CDR3 runs to 15 residues. Here the CDR3 reads CASSLTGTGWGGRGF. The CDR3 DNA reads TGTGCCAGCAGCCTGACCGGGACAGGTTGGGGAGGTAGAGGGTTC. The whole variable domain, filled in from reference TRBV14 and TRBJ2-4, reads EAGVTQFPSHSVIEKGQTVTLRCDPISGHDNLYWYRRVMGKEIKFLLHFVKESKQDESGMPNNRFLAERTGGTYSTLKVQPAELEDSGVYFCASSLTGTGWGGRGFGAGTRLSVL.

The chain uses TRBV27 and TRBJ1-6; D remains ambiguous. CDR1 and CDR2 from the germline V gene are MNHEY and SMNVEV (reference sequence). The CDR3 spans 13 residues. Trimming left V 6 bases short and J 4 bases short, with 7 bases between. The CDR3 bases are TGTGCCAGCAGCCCGGAGTATAATTCACCCCTCCACTTT. Translated, it gives CASSPEYNSPLHF.

This clone occurred once. This chain connects TRBV28 to TRBJ1-2; 8 nucleotides align to TRBD1. CDR1 MDHEN and CDR2 SYDVKM come from the germline V gene. There are 15 residues in the CDR3. J was trimmed by 0 bases and V by 8 bases; bases with no gene match: 8. DNA for the CDR3: TGTGCCAGCGGGACAGGTGGAAGAGCTAACTATGGCTACACCTTC. This gives the protein CASGTGGRANYGYTF.

This chain joins TRBV27 and TRBJ2-7, with TRBD1 matching over 7 bases. V was clipped by 6 bases and J by 5 bases; unmatched bases: 7. The CDR3 has 13 amino acids. Germline CDR1 and CDR2: MNHEY and SMNVEV (reference sequence). The CDR3 bases are TGTGCCAGCAGCCTACAGGGGTACCACGAGCAGTACTTC. Its translation: CASSLQGYHEQYF.

The J gene is TRBJ1-6, the V gene TRBV5-4; 9 bases map to TRBD1. The CDR3 sequence is 14 residues long. Per the germline V gene, CDR1 is SGHNT and CDR2 is YYREEE (reference sequence). The V gene end was trimmed by 4 bases and the J gene end by 10 bases; junction bases not matched to a gene: 6. This CDR3 reads CASSDRGLGSPLHF. Written as DNA, the CDR3 is TGTGCCAGCAGCGACAGGGGGTTGGGGTCACCCCTCCACTTT.

The J gene is TRBJ1-4, the V gene TRBV7-2; D not resolved. CDR1 and CDR2 from the germline V gene are SGHTA and FQGNSA. Trimming left V 5 bases short and J 0 bases short, with 13 bases between. The CDR3 contains 16 residues. In nucleotides, the CDR3 is TGTGCCAGCAGCCCAGACTTTGCAGCAACTAATGAAAAACTGTTTTTT. This encodes CASSPDFAATNEKLFF. Full variable domain (outside the CDR3, taken from reference TRBV7-2 and TRBJ1-4): GAGVSQSPSNKVTEKGKDVELRCDPISGHTALYWYRQSLGQGLEFLIYFQGNSAPDKSGLPSDRFSAERTGGSVSTLTIQRTQQEDSAVYLCASSPDFAATNEKLFFGSGTQLSVL.

The chain links TRBV6-5 to TRBJ2-1, with 12 bases lining up with TRBD1. The J segment lost 9 bases and the V segment lost 5 bases, leaving 8 bases of the junction unmatched. Germline V gene sequence: CDR1 MNHEY, CDR2 SVGAGI. The CDR3 sequence is 15 residues long. CDR3: CASSHGTGGRSEQFF. CDR3 in DNA: TGTGCCAGCAGTCACGGGACAGGGGGCCGCAGTGAGCAGTTCTTC.